One sample yielded the 21 T cell receptor beta chains listed below, sequenced in a study of blood T cells in healthy people across ages (dated by TCRdb to between 2014 and 2016). Receptors were amplified or captured by 5' RACE. Sequenced using an Illumina HiSeq 2500. A second roughly 6 to 11 cycle PCR used a sample-barcoded 5' primer and a J-beta primer mix. TCRdb's own reprocessing of the public reads used fastp at Q25 and MiXCR and kept productive beta chains. One record per CDR3 amino acid sequence lists the most common genes and DNA. Here the sample has about 590,000 distinct CDR3 sequences; roughly 31% occur a single time. The top ten constitute about a sixth of the sample. Sequenced input: blood. The receptors originated from a woman older than 75 in good health.

The genes are TRBV9 and TRBJ1-4; D unresolved. CDR3 size: 14 residues. V dropped 1 base and J dropped 0 bases, with 4 bases sitting between them. CDR1 SGDLS and CDR2 YYNGEE come from the germline V gene. The CDR3 spells CASSVSTTNEKLFF. CDR3 nucleotide sequence: TGTGCCAGCAGCGTATCTACAACTAATGAAAAACTGTTTTTT.

In its sample, this clonotype was seen many times. In DNA, the CDR3 is TGTGCCAGCTCACCGTTAACCCCCGGGACAGCCCTCGATACGCAGTATTTT. Its translation is CASSPLTPGTALDTQYF. The V call is TRBV18, the J call TRBJ2-3; 7 bases are shared with TRBD1. The CDR3 runs to 17 residues. After removal of 3 bases from V and 6 bases from J, the junction contained 15 bases not matched to a gene. From germline, CDR1 is KGHSH and CDR2 LQKENI. The variable domain in full, completed from reference TRBV18 and TRBJ2-3, reads NAGVMQNPRHLVRRRGQEARLRCSPMKGHSHVYWYRQLPEEGLKFMVYLQKENIIDESGMPKERFSAEFPKEGPSILRIQQVVRGDSAAYFCASSPLTPGTALDTQYFGPGTRLTVL.

Details on this clonotype: One junction end does not reproduce the germline sequence, and a read error may be involved. The chain couples TRBV7-2 to TRBJ2-5; D may be TRBD1 or TRBD2 (6 bases each). The CDR3 consists of 14 residues. Germline lookup yields CDR1 SGHTA and CDR2 FQGNSA. The CDR3 DNA reads TGCGCCAGCAGCCAGAGGGGGACTCCCCAGGAGCAGTACTTC. Translation gives CASSQRGTPQEQYF.

The chain joins TRBV30 to TRBJ1-5, with 12 bases matching TRBD1. The length of the CDR3 is 13 residues. Germline V lookup: CDR1 GTSNPN, CDR2 SVGIG (reference sequence). The ends lost 3 bases at V and 10 bases at J; junction bases unmatched: 4. The chain's CDR3 is CAWSVGQGAPQHF. In DNA form, the CDR3 reads TGTGCCTGGAGCGTGGGACAGGGGGCACCCCAGCATTTT.

This clonotype was seen repeatedly, ten times or more. This sequence joins TRBV9 and TRBJ2-1; TRBD2 matches at 8 bases. The CDR3 is made up of 19 amino acids. J gave up 1 base and V 4 bases, and 16 bases lay outside the gene matches. The germline V gene encodes CDR1 SGDLS and CDR2 YYNGEE. DNA for the CDR3: TGTGCCAGCAGCACCCCCCCAACCCATGGCGGGGGGTCCTACAATGAGCAGTTCTTC. As protein: CASSTPPTHGGGSYNEQFF. The full variable domain, its missing parts supplied by reference TRBV9 and TRBJ2-1, is DSGVTQTPKHLITATGQRVTLRCSPRSGDLSVYWYQQSLDQGLQFLIQYYNGEERAKGNILERFSAQQFPDLHSELNLSSLELGDSALYFCASSTPPTHGGGSYNEQFFGPGTRLTVL.

At least ten counts were recorded for this clonotype. The chain links TRBV20-1 to TRBJ2-7; 7 positions agree with TRBD1. The V and J ends lost 5 bases and 0 bases, in that order; junction bases with no gene match: 7. CDR3 size: 14 residues. The germline V gene encodes CDR1 DFQATT and CDR2 SNEGSKA (reference sequence). The CDR3: CSAAGTVISYEQYF. CDR3 DNA sequence: TGCAGTGCTGCCGGGACAGTGATCTCCTACGAGCAGTACTTC.

This clonotype was detected only a few times. One end of the junction is discordant with germline, which a read error may explain. This chain links TRBV12-3 or TRBV12-4 with TRBJ2-3; D not resolved. This CDR3 spans 14 amino acids. CDR3: CASSPTVTTDAQYF. Written as DNA, the CDR3 is TGTGCCAGCAGTCCCACAGTTACCACAGATGCGCAGTATTTT.

The chain employs TRBV7-8 and TRBJ2-2; D ambiguous. Trimming removed 2 bases at V and 6 bases at J, with 16 bases between. Germline lookup yields CDR1 SGHVS and CDR2 FQNEAQ. The CDR3 covers 16 residues. The CDR3 bases are TGTGCCAGCAGCTTAATTAGACTCGTCCTTCCCGGGGAGCTGTTTTTT. Translating gives CASSLIRLVLPGELFF. Supplemented by reference TRBV7-8 and TRBJ2-2, the full variable domain reads GAGVSQSPRYKVAKRGQDVALRCDPISGHVSLFWYQQALGQGPEFLTYFQNEAQLDKSGLPSDRFFAERPEGSVSTLKIQRTQQEDSAVYLCASSLIRLVLPGELFFGEGSRLTVL.

This clonotype was seen many times. The genes are TRBV20-1 and TRBJ2-7, with 12 positions matching TRBD2. The CDR3 runs to 14 residues. V lost 7 bases, J lost 1 base, and 5 bases stayed unmatched. CDR1 and CDR2 from the germline V gene are DFQATT and SNEGSKA (reference sequence). CDR3 coding DNA: TGCAGTGGGGGGACTAGCGGGCGTTCCTACGAGCAGTACTTC. It encodes CSGGTSGRSYEQYF.

This clonotype was detected many times. The chain combines TRBV20-1 with TRBJ2-3, with D maybe TRBD2 (5 bases). Germline loops: CDR1 DFQATT, CDR2 SNEGSKA (reference sequence). V lost 4 bases and J lost 1, with 18 bases in between. The CDR3 extends over 16 amino acids. The CDR3 reads CSAISTRGFGTDTQYF. The CDR3 nucleotides are TGCAGTGCTATCTCAACCCGGGGTTTCGGCACAGATACGCAGTATTTT.

A word on this clonotype: A much more abundant neighbour one base away suggests this may be a read error. The J gene is TRBJ2-7, the V gene TRBV6-1, with D possibly matching TRBD1 (6 bases). V gave up 8 bases and J gave up 6 bases, with 17 bases separating them. The CDR3 contains 13 residues. Germline values: CDR1 MNHNS, CDR2 SASEGT. The CDR3 loop reads CASPKQGVGEQYF. CDR3 coding DNA: TGTGCCAGCCCGAAACAGGGCGTCGGCGAGCAGTACTTC.

This sequence joins TRBV7-9 and TRBJ2-6; D is undetermined. Trimming cost V 5 bases and J 0 bases, with 17 bases left between them. CDR3 size: 18 residues. CDR1 SEHNR and CDR2 FQNEAQ come from the germline V gene (reference sequence). The DNA for the CDR3 is TGTGCCAGCAGCGGTCGGGCAGTATATGGCTCTGGGGCCAACGTCCTGACTTTC. The encoded protein is CASSGRAVYGSGANVLTF.

The sample holds many counts of this clonotype. The J gene is TRBJ2-7, the V gene TRBV11-2; a possible D gene is TRBD1 (5 bases). CDR3 size: 13 residues. The V gene lost 2 bases and the J gene lost 6 bases, with 11 bases spanning the gap. Per germline, CDR1 SGHAT and CDR2 FQNNGV. DNA for the CDR3: TGTGCCAGCAGCTTAATCGACAGAAGCGAGCAGTACTTC. Protein product: CASSLIDRSEQYF.

This clonotype has at least ten counts. The rearrangement uses TRBV20-1 and TRBJ2-7, with D maybe TRBD1 (5 bases). The germline V gene encodes CDR1 DFQATT and CDR2 SNEGSKA (reference sequence). The CDR3 runs 14 residues. V was pared by 6 bases and J by 0 bases, with 15 bases between. CDR3 sequence: CSAGAPDTSYEQYF. For the CDR3, the DNA is TGCAGTGCAGGGGCCCCGGACACCTCCTACGAGCAGTACTTC.

Ten or more counts support this clonotype. This rearrangement joins TRBV12-3 or TRBV12-4 to TRBJ2-3; 10 nucleotides align to TRBD2. J lost 4 bases, V lost 7 bases, and 5 bases had no gene match. The CDR3 spans 14 residues. CDR3 sequence: CASISGGFSDTQYF. The CDR3 bases are TGTGCCAGCATTAGCGGGGGGTTTTCAGATACGCAGTATTTT.

V gene TRBV10-3 combines with J gene TRBJ1-1, with D perhaps TRBD1 (5 bases). CDR1 and CDR2 (germline): ENHRY, SYGVKD. CDR3 length: 20 residues. V was shortened by 2 bases and J by 0 bases, with 25 bases between the two germline ends. CDR3 sequence (DNA): TGTGCCATCAGTGAGCCTAGGATCCTACCGGGACCCTTCATGAACACTGAAGCTTTCTTT. This translates into CAISEPRILPGPFMNTEAFF.

This clonotype showed up many times. The CDR3 region has the DNA TGTGCCAGCAGCTCCTCGGGTACGGGCTTCTATTACCAAGAGACCCAGTACTTC. Its protein is CASSSSGTGFYYQETQYF. This chain connects TRBV5-6 to TRBJ2-5; D gene uncertain. From germline, CDR1 is SGHDT and CDR2 YYEEEE. V dropped 3 bases and J dropped 0 bases, with 21 bases sitting between them. The CDR3 extends over 18 amino acids.

The J gene is TRBJ2-1, the V gene TRBV19, with 10 bases identical to TRBD2. Germline V gene data show CDR1 as LNHDA and CDR2 as SQIVND (reference sequence). The CDR3 spans 16 residues. Trimming removed 1 base from V and 3 bases from J; junction bases left unmatched: 3. The CDR3 loop is CASSIGTSGYYNEQFF. The CDR3 nucleotides are TGTGCCAGTAGTATAGGGACTAGCGGTTACTACAATGAGCAGTTCTTC.

This clonotype occurred many times. The chain joins TRBV27 to TRBJ2-6, with D possibly being TRBD2 (5 bases). Germline lookup yields CDR1 MNHEY and CDR2 SMNVEV (reference sequence). V lost 3 bases and J 3 bases, leaving 12 bases between the germline ends. CDR3 length: 16 residues. CDR3 residues: CASSLFRGNGANVLTF. Written as DNA, the CDR3 is TGTGCCAGCAGTTTGTTTAGAGGGAATGGGGCCAACGTCCTGACTTTC.

This clonotype has ten or more counts. The chain has TRBV20-1 and TRBJ2-5; D gene unclear. The CDR3 sequence is 13 residues long. In germline, CDR1 is DFQATT, CDR2 SNEGSKA (reference sequence). The DNA for the CDR3 is TGCAGCGCACGCAGGACCCAAGAAGAGACCCAGTACTTC. This codes for CSARRTQEETQYF.

This clonotype has more than one count but fewer than ten. The rearrangement uses TRBV18 and TRBJ2-1, with D tentatively TRBD1 (5 bases). This CDR3 comprises 13 residues. The V and J ends lost 10 bases and 0 bases respectively, with 10 bases between them. The germline gives CDR1 KGHSH, CDR2 LQKENI. The CDR3 is CATQGTSYNEQFF. CDR3 sequence (DNA): TGTGCCACCCAGGGAACCTCCTACAATGAGCAGTTCTTC.